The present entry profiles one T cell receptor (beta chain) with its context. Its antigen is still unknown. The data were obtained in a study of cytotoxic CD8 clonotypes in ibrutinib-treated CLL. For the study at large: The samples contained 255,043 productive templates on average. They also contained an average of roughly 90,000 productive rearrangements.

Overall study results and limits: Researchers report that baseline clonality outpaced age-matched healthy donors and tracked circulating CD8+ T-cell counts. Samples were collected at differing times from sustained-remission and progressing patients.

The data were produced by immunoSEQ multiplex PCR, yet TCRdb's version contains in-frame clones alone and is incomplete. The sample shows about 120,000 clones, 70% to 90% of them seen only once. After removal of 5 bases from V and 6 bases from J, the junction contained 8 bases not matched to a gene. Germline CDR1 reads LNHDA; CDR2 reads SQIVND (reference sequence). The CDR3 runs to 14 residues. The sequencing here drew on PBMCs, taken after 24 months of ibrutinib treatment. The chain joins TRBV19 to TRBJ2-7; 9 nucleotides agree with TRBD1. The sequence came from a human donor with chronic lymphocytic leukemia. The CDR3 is CASSPRTGAGEQYF. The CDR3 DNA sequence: TGTGCCAGTAGTCCCCGGACAGGGGCGGGCGAGCAGTACTTC. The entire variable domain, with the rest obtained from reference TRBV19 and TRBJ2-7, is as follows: DGGITQSPKYLFRKEGQNVTLSCEQNLNHDAMYWYRQDPGQGLRLIYYSQIVNDFQKGDIAEGYSVSREKKESFPLTVTSAQKNPTAFYLCASSPRTGAGEQYFGPGTRLTVT.